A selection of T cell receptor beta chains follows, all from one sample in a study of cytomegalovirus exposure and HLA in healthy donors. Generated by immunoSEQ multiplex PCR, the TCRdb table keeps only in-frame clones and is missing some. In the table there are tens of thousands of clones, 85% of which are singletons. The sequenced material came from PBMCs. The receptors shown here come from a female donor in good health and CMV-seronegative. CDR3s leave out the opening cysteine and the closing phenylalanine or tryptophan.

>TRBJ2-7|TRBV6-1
ASSVTSGGLLYEQY
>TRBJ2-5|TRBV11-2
ASSLQGHQETQY
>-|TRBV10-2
ASSEFGSGINEQY
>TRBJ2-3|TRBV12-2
ASRVRTGSSTDTQY
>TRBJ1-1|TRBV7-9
ASSTPGVGQAKNTEAF
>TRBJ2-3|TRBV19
ASSTPGTSGRASGDTQY
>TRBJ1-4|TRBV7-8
ASSLALGGRGEKLF
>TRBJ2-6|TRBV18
ASSPGAGGLSGANVLT
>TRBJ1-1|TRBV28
ASSFPRPDTEAF
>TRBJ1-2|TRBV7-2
ASSLDRGRVGGYT
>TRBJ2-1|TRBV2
ASSDSRVNEQF
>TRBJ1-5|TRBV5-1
ASSLSPSSNQPQH
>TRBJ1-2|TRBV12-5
APGYGYT
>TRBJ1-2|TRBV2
ASRQVSFALNYGYT
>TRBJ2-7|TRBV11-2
ASSLGLAGSYEQY
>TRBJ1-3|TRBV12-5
ASGLYDRVPNTIY
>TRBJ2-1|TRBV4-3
ASSLGLAGEDAYNEQF
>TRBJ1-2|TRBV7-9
ASSFENRVAGYT
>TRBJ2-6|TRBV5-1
ASSERLAGLAGANVLT